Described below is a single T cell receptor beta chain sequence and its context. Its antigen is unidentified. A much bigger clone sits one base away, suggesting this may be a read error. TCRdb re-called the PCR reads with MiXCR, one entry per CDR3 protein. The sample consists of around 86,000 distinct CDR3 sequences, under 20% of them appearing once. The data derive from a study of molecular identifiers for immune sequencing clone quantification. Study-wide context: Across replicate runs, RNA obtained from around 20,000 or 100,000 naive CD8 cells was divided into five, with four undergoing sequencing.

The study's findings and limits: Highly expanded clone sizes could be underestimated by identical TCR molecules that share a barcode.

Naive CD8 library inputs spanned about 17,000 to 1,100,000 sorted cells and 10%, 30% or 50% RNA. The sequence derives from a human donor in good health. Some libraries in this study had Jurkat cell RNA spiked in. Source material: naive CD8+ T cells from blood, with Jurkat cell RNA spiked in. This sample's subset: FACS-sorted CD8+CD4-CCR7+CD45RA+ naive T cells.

CDR3: CASSSSYRDTEELFF. For the CDR3, the DNA is TGTGCCAGCAGTTCAAGCTACAGGGACACCGAGGAGCTGTTTTTT. The chain has TRBV27 and TRBJ2-2; TRBD1 might be the D (6 bases). This CDR3 has 15 residues. Germline CDR1 MNHEY, CDR2 SMNVEV (reference sequence).